The 27 T cell receptor beta chains below all came from one sample that was sequenced in a study of blood T cell repertoires in COVID-19. Measured with immunoSEQ multiplex PCR; TCRdb has only the in-frame clones, and not every one. This table holds tens of thousands of clones, around 84% found once. Sequenced sample: peripheral blood. All receptors derive from a man at least 80 years old with active COVID-19.

V usage is TRBV4-1 and J usage is TRBJ2-1, with 10 bases aligning to TRBD2. The CDR3 spans 15 residues. V shed 1 base and J 8 bases; nucleotides not matched to a gene: 5. The germline V gene has CDR1 MGHRA and CDR2 YSYEKL. The CDR3 nucleotides read TGCGCCAGCAGCCAAGTCCTAGCGGGAGATGATGAGCAGTTCTTC. It translates to CASSQVLAGDDEQFF.

This clone was seen more than once but under ten times. The gene calls are TRBV6-2 or TRBV6-3 and TRBJ2-7; D might be TRBD1 (6 bases). This CDR3 is 13 amino acids long. Germline V gives CDR1 MNHEY, CDR2 SVGEGT. V was cut by 5 bases and J by 2 bases, with 10 bases left in between. CDR3 nucleotide sequence: TGTGCCAGCAGTCTGGACAGACCCTACGAGCAGTACTTC. Its protein product is CASSLDRPYEQYF.

V usage is TRBV2 and J usage is TRBJ2-3; TRBD1 aligns across 8 bases. V was clipped by 7 bases and J by 6 bases; unmatched bases: 6. This CDR3 has 13 residues. Germline loops: CDR1 SNHLY, CDR2 FYNNEI. The CDR3 reads CASTSTGADTQYF. The CDR3 DNA is TGTGCCAGCACCTCGACAGGGGCTGATACGCAGTATTTT.

This chain joins TRBV14 and TRBJ2-7; 8 nucleotides match TRBD1. Germline CDR1 SGHDN, CDR2 FVKESK. The CDR3 has 16 residues. The J segment lost 2 bases and the V segment lost 0 bases, leaving 6 bases of the junction unmatched. The CDR3 bases are TGTGCCAGCAGCCAAGATGGGTGGACAGGGACCTACGAGCAGTACTTC. This translates into CASSQDGWTGTYEQYF.

In this sample, this clone turned up once. The chain is built from TRBV28 and TRBJ2-1, with 9 bases that match TRBD2. This CDR3 region has 11 residues. V trimming: 8 bases; J trimming: 14 bases; junction bases outside the gene matches: 7. The germline V gene has CDR1 MDHEN and CDR2 SYDVKM. CDR3 protein: CASGRLAGEFF. The CDR3, as DNA: TGTGCCAGCGGTAGATTAGCGGGGGAGTTCTTC.

This clone was seen a single time. This rearrangement joins TRBV15 to TRBJ2-7, with D unclear. Looked up from germline, CDR1 is LNHNV and CDR2 is YYDKDF (reference sequence). The CDR3 is made up of 12 amino acids. V was trimmed by 8 bases and J by 2 bases, leaving 10 bases between them. The CDR3 nucleotides are TGTGCCACCGGGTTGACTGCCTACGAGCAGTACTTC. Its protein product is CATGLTAYEQYF.

The chain carries TRBV28 and TRBJ2-5; a possible D gene is TRBD2 (5 bases). Germline CDR1 reads MDHEN; CDR2 reads SYDVKM. V was cut by 7 bases and J by 2 bases, with 23 bases left in between. This CDR3 contains 17 residues. CDR3 DNA sequence: TGTGCCAGCAAAAGCGGTCCATTAAAGGGCATACAAGAGACCCAGTACTTC. Translating gives CASKSGPLKGIQETQYF.

The J gene is TRBJ1-2, the V gene TRBV28; 10 nucleotides line up with TRBD1. This CDR3 is built from 15 residues. Germline assignment: CDR1 MDHEN and CDR2 SYDVKM. V was pared by 2 bases and J by 4 bases, with 4 bases of the junction left unmatched. The CDR3 is CASSLGTGAPYGYTF. The CDR3 bases are TGTGCCAGCAGTTTAGGGACAGGGGCCCCCTATGGCTACACCTTC.

The gene calls are TRBV5-4 and TRBJ1-1; D gene uncertain. CDR1 and CDR2 (germline): SGHNT, YYREEE (reference sequence). The CDR3 is made up of 16 amino acids. Trimming took 0 bases from V and 2 from J, leaving 14 bases between them. DNA for the CDR3: TGTGCCAGCAGCTTGGCCTTAGTGGGAGGAAACACTGAAGCTTTCTTT. Translated: CASSLALVGGNTEAFF.

The rearrangement uses TRBV28 and TRBJ1-5; the D gene is possibly TRBD1 (5 bases). Germline CDR1 MDHEN, CDR2 SYDVKM. V gave up 3 bases and J gave up 1 base, with 13 bases separating them. The length of the CDR3 is 16 residues. The CDR3 protein is CASSFVGGISNQPQHF. The CDR3 DNA reads TGTGCCAGCAGTTTCGTGGGGGGGATAAGCAATCAGCCCCAGCATTTT.

The chain has TRBV20-1 and TRBJ1-4, with no clear D. Deletions cut 4 bases from V and 8 bases from J, with 5 bases between. Per germline, CDR1 DFQATT and CDR2 SNEGSKA (reference sequence). This CDR3 has 10 amino acids. CDR3 DNA sequence: TGCAGTGCTATTTCAGAAAAACTGTTTTTT. The encoded protein is CSAISEKLFF.

V gene TRBV10-2 combines with J gene TRBJ1-5; tentatively, D is TRBD1 (5 bases). The CDR3 is 14 amino acids. The germline V gene has CDR1 WSHSY and CDR2 SAAADI. V was trimmed by 2 bases and J by 1 base, leaving 6 bases between them. This CDR3 reads CASSERQSNQPQHF. Written as DNA, the CDR3 is TGCGCCAGCAGTGAGCGACAGAGCAATCAGCCCCAGCATTTT.

V usage is TRBV25-1 and J usage is TRBJ1-1; TRBD1 is a possible D gene (5 bases). Germline V gives CDR1 MGHDK, CDR2 SYGVNS. The V end lost 8 bases, the J end lost 0 bases, and 13 bases lay between the germline ends. The CDR3 runs to 14 residues. CDR3 protein: CASGGGSVNTEAFF. CDR3 nucleotide sequence: TGTGCCAGCGGGGGGGGGTCAGTGAACACTGAAGCTTTCTTT. The variable domain in full, completed from reference TRBV25-1 and TRBJ1-1, reads EADIYQTPRYLVIGTGKKITLECSQTMGHDKMYWYQQDPGMELHLIHYSYGVNSTEKGDLSSESTVSRIRTEHFPLTLESARPSHTSQYLCASGGGSVNTEAFFGQGTRLTVV.

This chain connects TRBV11-2 to TRBJ2-5; 8 positions match TRBD1. This CDR3 comprises 16 residues. Germline V gives CDR1 SGHAT, CDR2 FQNNGV. With 0 bases clipped from V and 4 bases from J, the junction kept 7 bases outside the gene matches. The chain's CDR3 is CASSLDRTGRTETQYF. For the CDR3, the DNA is TGTGCCAGCAGCTTAGATCGGACAGGGAGGACAGAGACCCAGTACTTC. The complete variable domain, with remaining parts taken from reference TRBV11-2 and TRBJ2-5, reads EAGVAQSPRYKIIEKRQSVAFWCNPISGHATLYWYQQILGQGPKLLIQFQNNGVVDDSQLPKDRFSAERLKGVDSTLKIQPAKLEDSAVYLCASSLDRTGRTETQYFGPGTRLLVL.

The chain combines TRBV6-5 with TRBJ1-1; a possible D gene is TRBD1 (6 bases). Germline V gene lookup returns CDR1 MNHEY and CDR2 SVGAGI. There are 15 residues in the CDR3. V shed 2 bases and J shed 1 base, with 11 bases lying between them. In DNA, the CDR3 is TGTGCCAGCAGTTACGTCGGACAGCCGAACACTGAAGCTTTCTTT. Its protein is CASSYVGQPNTEAFF.

The rearrangement joins TRBV30 to TRBJ1-1, with TRBD1 matching 7 bases. CDR3 size: 13 residues. The junction had 4 bases not matched to a gene; V was cut back by 3 bases and J by 3 bases. In germline, CDR1 is GTSNPN, CDR2 SVGIG (reference sequence). The CDR3 sequence: CAWRKQGYTEAFF. CDR3 sequence (DNA): TGTGCCTGGAGAAAACAGGGGTACACTGAAGCTTTCTTT.

J is TRBJ2-1 and V is TRBV10-3; D might be TRBD2 (6 bases). Germline CDR1 ENHRY, CDR2 SYGVKD. V gave up 10 bases and J gave up 5 bases, with 15 bases separating them. This CDR3 is built from 13 residues. This CDR3 is CATRDSENNEQFF. The CDR3 DNA reads as TGTGCCACCCGGGACTCGGAAAACAATGAGCAGTTCTTC.

The rearrangement joins TRBV7-2 to TRBJ2-1; 11 bases line up with TRBD1. This CDR3 has 15 residues. The junction had 3 bases not matched to a gene; V was cut back by 5 bases and J by 3 bases. Germline V gives CDR1 SGHTA, CDR2 FQGNSA. The CDR3 reads CASSTGTGGYNEQFF. Written as DNA, the CDR3 is TGTGCCAGCAGCACCGGGACAGGGGGCTACAATGAGCAGTTCTTC.

The genes are TRBV6-2 or TRBV6-3 and TRBJ1-2, with D unclear. The V and J ends lost 6 bases and 0 bases respectively, with 17 bases between them. CDR3 length equals 16 residues. Germline CDR1 reads MNHEY; CDR2 reads SVGEGT. CDR3: CASSPKARSTNYGYTF. CDR3 nucleotides: TGTGCCAGCAGCCCAAAAGCGCGGTCTACTAACTATGGCTACACCTTC.

The chain employs TRBV19 and TRBJ2-3; 7 positions match TRBD2. The CDR3 is 15 residues long. The germline gives CDR1 LNHDA, CDR2 SQIVND (reference sequence). Trimming cost V 6 bases and J 0 bases; bases outside gene matches: 6. CDR3 nucleotide sequence: TGTGCCAGTAGGAATAGCGGGTCAAGCACAGATACGCAGTATTTT. This codes for CASRNSGSSTDTQYF.

The chain combines TRBV25-1 with TRBJ2-7; 12 bases line up with TRBD1. The CDR3 extends over 16 amino acids. Germline CDR1 reads MGHDK; CDR2 reads SYGVNS. V dropped 4 bases and J dropped 6; count of bases not matched to a gene: 10. CDR3: CASSALPGTGGTEQYF. CDR3 bases: TGTGCCAGCAGTGCTCTTCCCGGGACAGGGGGCACCGAGCAGTACTTC.

CDR3 region: CASSSRTGGYTDTQYF. The CDR3 nucleotides are TGTGCCAGCAGCTCTCGGACAGGGGGCTATACAGATACGCAGTATTTT. This sequence joins TRBV7-2 and TRBJ2-3, with 11 bases fitting TRBD1. This CDR3 is built from 16 residues. V gave up 4 bases and J gave up 3 bases; unmatched junction bases: 6. Germline CDR1 SGHTA, CDR2 FQGNSA.

J is TRBJ2-7 and V is TRBV11-2; possibly TRBD1 for D (6 bases). Germline lookup yields CDR1 SGHAT and CDR2 FQNNGV. The CDR3 sequence is 17 residues long. Trimming took 4 bases from V and 0 from J, leaving 19 bases between them. For the CDR3, the DNA is TGTGCCAGCAGCTCCCTCCAGGGGCCCCCAAGCTCCTACGAGCAGTACTTC. This codes for CASSSLQGPPSSYEQYF. The variable domain in full, with the rest retrieved from reference TRBV11-2 and TRBJ2-7, is EAGVAQSPRYKIIEKRQSVAFWCNPISGHATLYWYQQILGQGPKLLIQFQNNGVVDDSQLPKDRFSAERLKGVDSTLKIQPAKLEDSAVYLCASSSLQGPPSSYEQYFGPGTRLTVT.

This clone has more than one count but fewer than ten. This sequence joins TRBV11-1 and TRBJ2-1; 9 positions match TRBD2. CDR3 length equals 14 residues. V was clipped by 3 bases and J by 10 bases; unmatched bases: 7. Germline V lookup: CDR1 SGHAT, CDR2 FQDESV (reference sequence). CDR3: CASSLSPLAGEQFF. CDR3 DNA: TGTGCCAGCAGCTTGAGTCCCCTAGCGGGAGAGCAGTTCTTC.

The V and J genes are TRBV19 and TRBJ1-6; possible D gene TRBD1, 5 bases. Trimming cost V 9 bases and J 0 bases, with 15 bases left between them. This CDR3 is 16 amino acids long. Germline CDR1 and CDR2: LNHDA and SQIVND (reference sequence). CDR3 amino acids: CASRRGSSSYNSPLHF. The CDR3 bases are TGTGCCAGCCGGCGGGGCAGTAGCTCCTATAATTCACCCCTCCACTTT.

The J gene is TRBJ2-3, the V gene TRBV7-2, with 10 nucleotides matching TRBD2. V dropped 4 bases and J dropped 8; count of bases not matched to a gene: 3. Per the germline V gene, CDR1 is SGHTA and CDR2 is FQGNSA. CDR3 length equals 13 residues. The CDR3 DNA is TGTGCCAGCAGCTCGGCTAGCGGGAGTACGCAGTATTTT. This encodes CASSSASGSTQYF.

The V and J genes are TRBV5-4 and TRBJ2-5; 7 bases are a match to TRBD1. This CDR3 is 14 amino acids long. Trimming cost V 3 bases and J 3 bases; bases outside gene matches: 5. Germline CDR1 SGHNT, CDR2 YYREEE (reference sequence). CDR3 sequence (DNA): TGTGCCAGCAGCTCGCCCGGACAGGAAGAGACCCAGTACTTC. This encodes CASSSPGQEETQYF.